This is a list of T cell receptor beta chains from one sample in a study of identical twins. Each CDR3 protein gets one entry after TCRdb re-called the 5' RACE reads with MiXCR. This sample carries hundreds of thousands of distinct CDR3 sequences, around 22% of them seen once, and the ten largest clones take approximately 0.5%. Separately, the same data were catalogued under a study of yellow fever vaccine responses in identical twins.

Sequenced sample: CD4+ T cells sorted from blood. The receptors come from a woman between 18 and 29 years old in good health. CDR3s include the opening cysteine and the closing phenylalanine or tryptophan. The order of the fields is CDR3 length, clone size, J gene, V gene, D gene, CDR3 protein, CDR3 DNA. The D gene is left open where the match is weak. Clone size is stated in some rows and not others, as once, few, many or a class when expanded.

>15|.|TRBJ2-2|TRBV9|.
CASSVSPLEAGELFF
TGTGCCAGCAGCGTCAGCCCCCTGGAGGCAGGGGAGCTGTTTTTT
>16|.|TRBJ2-1|TRBV6-5|TRBD2
CASSYTRTSSYNEQFF
TGTGCCAGCAGTTACACGCGGACTAGCAGCTACAATGAGCAGTTCTTC
>13|.|TRBJ2-7|TRBV29-1|.
CSVRRSTPGEQYF
TGCAGCGTGAGGAGATCGACCCCTGGGGAGCAGTACTTC
>13|few|TRBJ2-7|TRBV18|.
CASSPPGEYEQYF
TGTGCCAGCTCACCACCGGGCGAGTACGAGCAGTACTTC
>14|few|TRBJ2-2|TRBV10-3|TRBD2
CAIRREIDTGELFF
TGTGCCATCCGGCGGGAGATCGACACCGGGGAGCTGTTTTTT
>13|.|TRBJ1-6|TRBV12-3/TRBV12-4|.
CASSFGDNSPLHF
TGTGCCAGCAGTTTTGGGGATAATTCACCCCTCCACTTT
>19|few|TRBJ2-6|TRBV20-1|.
CSAASFGGLSFSGANVLTF
TGCAGTGCTGCCAGTTTTGGGGGGCTTTCCTTCTCTGGGGCCAACGTCCTGACTTTC
>17|.|TRBJ2-3|TRBV4-1|TRBD2
CASSQVGLVLSLDTQYF
TGCGCCAGCAGCCAAGTCGGACTAGTACTTTCCTTGGATACGCAGTATTTT
>16|many|TRBJ2-1|TRBV29-1|TRBD2
CSVRGAAGGFTGEQFF
TGCAGCGTGAGAGGGGCAGCGGGAGGGTTTACAGGCGAGCAGTTCTTC
>15|.|TRBJ1-2|TRBV3-1|.
CASSQGGQSNYGYTF
TGTGCCAGCAGCCAAGGGGGACAATCTAACTATGGCTACACCTTC
>16|.|TRBJ2-3|TRBV2|.
CASKTIQGRSTDTQYF
TGTGCCAGCAAAACCATTCAGGGGCGAAGCACAGATACGCAGTATTTT
>19|.|TRBJ2-1|TRBV3-1|TRBD2
CASSQKRGLTSGSYNEQFF
TGTGCCAGCAGCCAAAAAAGGGGTTTAACTAGCGGGAGTTACAATGAGCAGTTCTTC
>15|many|TRBJ2-1|TRBV5-1|.
CASSPTGGGYNEQFF
TGCGCCAGCAGCCCCACAGGGGGGGGGTACAATGAGCAGTTCTTC
>12|many|TRBJ1-2|TRBV14|TRBD1
CASSRDSYGYTF
TGTGCCAGCAGCCGGGACAGCTATGGCTACACCTTC
>15|few|TRBJ2-7|TRBV12-3/TRBV12-4|TRBD2
CASTLGLAGLYEQYF
TGTGCCAGCACCCTGGGACTAGCGGGACTCTACGAGCAGTACTTC
>16|.|TRBJ2-1|TRBV7-9|TRBD2
CASRPGLAGVYNEQFF
TGTGCCAGCAGACCAGGACTAGCGGGAGTATACAATGAGCAGTTCTTC
>14|.|TRBJ1-2|TRBV20-1|.
CSAPPPGHNYGYTF
TGCAGTGCTCCCCCTCCGGGACACAACTATGGCTACACCTTC
>15|.|TRBJ2-1|TRBV7-3|TRBD2
CASKRELAGSNEQFF
TGTGCCAGCAAGCGGGAACTAGCGGGAAGCAATGAGCAGTTCTTC
>14|.|TRBJ2-4|TRBV12-3/TRBV12-4|.
CASSSLRQAHIQYF
TGTGCCAGCAGTTCCCTACGACAGGCTCACATTCAGTACTTC
>13|few|TRBJ2-5|TRBV3-1|.
CASSQDLLETQYF
TGTGCCAGCAGCCAAGACCTTTTGGAGACCCAGTACTTC
>16|.|TRBJ2-2|TRBV7-6|.
CASSFTHRANTGELFF
TGTGCCAGCAGCTTCACGCACAGGGCTAACACCGGGGAGCTGTTTTTT
>15|few|TRBJ2-4|TRBV4-1|.
CASSPRGTAKNIQYF
TGCGCCAGCAGCCCCCGGGGGACGGCCAAAAACATTCAGTACTTC
>14|.|TRBJ1-1|TRBV3-1|.
CASSQTTANTEAFF
TGTGCCAGCAGCCAAACGACAGCGAACACTGAAGCTTTCTTT
>18|.|TRBJ1-2|TRBV6-2/TRBV6-3|TRBD1
CASSQAGLRTGGGYGYTF
TGTGCCAGCAGCCAAGCTGGGCTGAGGACAGGGGGCGGCTATGGCTACACCTTC
>15|few|TRBJ1-2|TRBV10-3|TRBD1
CAISEWTGANYGYTF
TGTGCCATCAGTGAATGGACAGGGGCTAACTATGGCTACACCTTC
>14|few|TRBJ2-3|TRBV29-1|.
CSAAPGTITDTQYF
TGCAGCGCTGCCCCCGGGACAATCACAGATACGCAGTATTTT
>13|few|TRBJ2-2|TRBV7-9|.
CASSSAVTGELFF
TGTGCCAGCAGTAGCGCCGTCACCGGGGAGCTGTTTTTT
>14|.|TRBJ2-1|TRBV14|TRBD1
CASSKQDRGFEQFF
TGTGCCAGCAGCAAACAGGACAGGGGTTTTGAGCAGTTCTTC
>13|.|TRBJ2-3|TRBV24-1|.
CATSGRLMDTQYF
TGTGCCACCAGTGGGAGACTGATGGATACGCAGTATTTT
>15|few|TRBJ2-3|TRBV11-2|.
CASSFSWGMGDTQYF
TGTGCCAGCAGCTTTTCGTGGGGGATGGGGGATACGCAGTATTTT
>14|.|TRBJ2-3|TRBV6-1|TRBD1
CASRRGQGTDTQYF
TGTGCCAGCAGACGCGGACAGGGCACAGATACGCAGTATTTT
>17|few|TRBJ2-3|TRBV5-5|.
CASSLLKGTGATDTQYF
TGTGCCAGCAGCTTGCTTAAAGGGACTGGGGCCACAGATACGCAGTATTTT
>14|few|TRBJ2-3|TRBV10-3|.
CAISEAVATDTQYF
TGTGCCATCAGTGAGGCGGTCGCCACAGATACGCAGTATTTT
>17|few|TRBJ1-2|TRBV3-1|TRBD1
CASSQAKWKGQSDGYTF
TGTGCCAGCAGCCAAGCCAAGTGGAAGGGACAGAGCGATGGCTACACCTTC
>13|few|TRBJ1-4|TRBV27|TRBD1
CASSSLRGQGAVF
TGTGCCAGCAGTTCCTTACGAGGACAGGGGGCTGTTTTT
>15|.|TRBJ1-5|TRBV29-1|TRBD1
CSVVPTGDSNQPQHF
TGCAGCGTTGTCCCCACAGGGGATAGCAATCAGCCCCAGCATTTT
>16|.|TRBJ2-5|TRBV28|TRBD2
CASSILAGGRVETQYF
TGTGCCAGCAGTATCCTAGCGGGGGGCCGAGTGGAGACCCAGTACTTC
>15|few|TRBJ2-3|TRBV10-3|.
CAISESRGVTDTQYF
TGTGCCATCAGTGAGTCCAGGGGAGTCACAGATACGCAGTATTTT
>17|.|TRBJ2-2|TRBV20-1|TRBD1
CSARGPGQGANTGELFF
TGCAGTGCTAGAGGTCCCGGACAGGGGGCGAACACCGGGGAGCTGTTTTTT
>14|few|TRBJ1-2|TRBV14|.
CASSQDRGFYGYTF
TGTGCCAGCAGCCAAGATCGAGGCTTCTATGGCTACACCTTC
>13|few|TRBJ1-1|TRBV12-3/TRBV12-4|.
CASTQGGYTEAFF
TGTGCCAGCACCCAAGGGGGATACACTGAAGCTTTCTTT
>15|.|TRBJ2-7|TRBV12-3/TRBV12-4|TRBD2
CASSLEREGDYEQYF
TGTGCCAGCAGTTTAGAGCGGGAGGGAGATTACGAGCAGTACTTC
>13|.|TRBJ2-7|TRBV5-6|.
CASSGHGRNEQYF
TGTGCCAGCAGCGGCCACGGAAGAAACGAGCAGTACTTC
>14|.|TRBJ2-1|TRBV6-1|.
CASRPPGQTKEQFF
TGTGCCAGCAGACCCCCAGGACAGACTAAAGAGCAGTTCTTC
>17|few|TRBJ2-2|TRBV7-9|TRBD2
CASTYIPSGTNTGELFF
TGTGCCAGCACCTACATCCCTAGCGGGACGAACACCGGGGAGCTGTTTTTT
>11|.|TRBJ1-2|TRBV29-1|.
CSVVTAYGYTF
TGCAGCGTTGTGACAGCTTATGGCTACACCTTC
>23|few|TRBJ2-5|TRBV3-1|.
CASSQDYIIRTGRFGLAYETQYF
TGTGCCAGCAGCCAAGATTACATTATCCGGACAGGGCGATTTGGACTAGCATATGAGACCCAGTACTTC
>16|.|TRBJ2-2|TRBV9|.
CASSVAWGRGTGELFF
TGTGCCAGCAGCGTAGCTTGGGGGAGAGGGACCGGGGAGCTGTTTTTT
>16|.|TRBJ1-3|TRBV4-2|.
CASSQDYAYSGNTIYF
TGTGCCAGCAGCCAAGATTACGCGTACTCTGGAAACACCATATATTTT
>11|.|TRBJ2-1|TRBV29-1|.
CSVARANEQFF
TGCAGCGTTGCCAGAGCCAATGAGCAGTTCTTC